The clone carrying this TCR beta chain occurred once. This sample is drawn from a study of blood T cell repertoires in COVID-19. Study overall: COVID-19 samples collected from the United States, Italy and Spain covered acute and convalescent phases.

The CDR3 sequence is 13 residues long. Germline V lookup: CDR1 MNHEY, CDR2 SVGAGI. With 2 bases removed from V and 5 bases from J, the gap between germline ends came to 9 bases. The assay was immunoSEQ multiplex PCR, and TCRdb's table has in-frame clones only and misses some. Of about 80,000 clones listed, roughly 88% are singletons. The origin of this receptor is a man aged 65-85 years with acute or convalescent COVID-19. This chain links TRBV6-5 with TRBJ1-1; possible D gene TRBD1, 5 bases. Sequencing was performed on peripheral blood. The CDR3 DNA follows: TGTGCCAGCAGTTACGCAACAGGAACTGAAGCTTTCTTT. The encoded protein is CASSYATGTEAFF.